Following are 11 T cell receptor beta chains from one sample sequenced in a study of T cell changes during pregnancy in multiple sclerosis. The table came from immunoSEQ multiplex PCR; TCRdb's copy has only in-frame clones and leaves some out. The sample includes under 45,000 clones, 85% to 95% seen only once; the top ten take around 0.45%. The starting material was CD4+ T cells from peripheral blood mononuclear cells, obtained in the third trimester of pregnancy. The receptor set was obtained from a female donor in good health, enrolled as a control in a pregnancy study.

The rearrangement uses TRBV5-1 and TRBJ1-1; the D gene is possibly TRBD1 (6 bases). V lost 4 bases and J 3 bases, leaving 16 bases between the germline ends. Germline V gives CDR1 SGHRS, CDR2 YFSETQ. The CDR3 covers 15 residues. The CDR3 is CASSDAGDRDTEAFF. As DNA, the CDR3 is TGCGCCAGCAGCGACGCAGGGGATCGGGACACTGAAGCTTTCTTT.

This clone was counted between two and nine times. The chain uses TRBV29-1 and TRBJ1-1; TRBD1 might be the D (5 bases). The CDR3 consists of 13 residues. CDR1 and CDR2 from the germline V gene are SQVTM and ANQGSEA. V was cut by 8 bases and J by 2 bases, with 15 bases left in between. CDR3 residues: CSTWNQGNTEAFF. CDR3 DNA: TGCAGCACCTGGAATCAGGGTAACACTGAAGCTTTCTTT.

The chain has TRBV6-6 and TRBJ1-1, with D unclear. Germline CDR1 and CDR2: MNHNY and SVGAGI (reference sequence). V was trimmed by 6 bases and J by 11 bases, leaving 19 bases between them. This CDR3 region has 13 residues. CDR3 nucleotides: TGTGCCAGCAGCCTGGCGGGGTCTTTAGGGGCTTTCTTT. This codes for CASSLAGSLGAFF.

The chain uses TRBV7-8 and TRBJ1-4; 8 bases map to TRBD1. With 1 base clipped from V and 5 bases from J, the junction kept 3 bases outside the gene matches. This CDR3 spans 15 amino acids. Germline assignment: CDR1 SGHVS and CDR2 FQNEAQ. CDR3: CASSLGTGQNEKLFF. As DNA, the CDR3 is TGTGCCAGCAGCTTAGGGACAGGGCAAAATGAAAAACTGTTTTTT.

The chain joins TRBV2 to TRBJ1-4; 9 positions match TRBD1. Germline CDR1 reads SNHLY; CDR2 reads FYNNEI. The V gene end was trimmed by 10 bases and the J gene end by 4 bases; junction bases not matched to a gene: 4. The CDR3 sequence is 13 residues long. The CDR3 DNA reads TGTGCCACCCAGGACAGGGGTAATGAAAAACTGTTTTTT. The encoded protein is CATQDRGNEKLFF. Full variable domain (missing parts from reference TRBV2 and TRBJ1-4): EPEVTQTPSHQVTQMGQEVILRCVPISNHLYFYWYRQILGQKVEFLVSFYNNEISEKSEIFDDQFSVERPDGSNFTLKIRSTKLEDSAMYFCATQDRGNEKLFFGSGTQLSVL.

V is TRBV30 and J is TRBJ2-1; 9 nucleotides match TRBD2. CDR1 and CDR2 from the germline V gene are GTSNPN and SVGIG (reference sequence). Trimming took 1 base from V and 1 from J; bases not matched to a gene: 5. The CDR3 is made up of 16 amino acids. The CDR3 here is CAWSGGGGASYNEQFF. The CDR3 DNA sequence: TGTGCCTGGAGTGGGGGCGGGGGGGCGTCCTACAATGAGCAGTTCTTC.

The rearrangement links TRBV7-8 to TRBJ1-2; perhaps TRBD1 as D (5 bases). V lost 1 base and J 4 bases, leaving 19 bases between the germline ends. This CDR3 is built from 17 residues. The germline CDR1 and CDR2 sequences are SGHVS and FQNEAQ. As DNA, the CDR3 is TGTGCCAGCAGCTTAGGCCCCACTACAAGGGGCGGCTATGGCTACACCTTC. Its protein product is CASSLGPTTRGGYGYTF.

V usage is TRBV5-4 and J usage is TRBJ1-1; 7 positions match TRBD1. Germline assignment: CDR1 SGHNT and CDR2 YYREEE (reference sequence). V lost 6 bases and J lost 7; bases outside the gene matches: 9. This CDR3 contains 13 residues. The CDR3 nucleotides are TGTGCCAGCACACCAGGGGGGCGGTTTGAAGCTTTCTTT. It yields the protein CASTPGGRFEAFF.

This rearrangement joins TRBV19 to TRBJ1-2; no clear D gene. Looked up from germline, CDR1 is LNHDA and CDR2 is SQIVND (reference sequence). The CDR3 extends over 16 amino acids. Trimming left V 5 bases short and J 5 bases short, with 21 bases between. CDR3 sequence reads: CASSDVAAAPRYGYTF. The CDR3 region has the DNA TGTGCCAGTAGTGACGTTGCGGCGGCCCCGAGGTATGGCTACACCTTC.

The J gene is TRBJ2-4, the V gene TRBV5-6; TRBD2 aligns across 8 bases. This CDR3 spans 15 amino acids. V shed 0 bases and J 5 bases; nucleotides not matched to a gene: 4. CDR1 is SGHDT and CDR2 is YYEEEE in the germline V gene. This CDR3 reads CASSLAGGGQNIQYF. CDR3 in DNA: TGTGCCAGCAGCTTGGCCGGGGGGGGCCAAAACATTCAGTACTTC.

This clone has just a few counts. CDR3 in amino acids: CASSLPRTGGLYEQYF. The CDR3 DNA follows: TGTGCCAGCAGCTTGCCTAGGACAGGGGGCTTATACGAGCAGTACTTC. The J gene is TRBJ2-7, the V gene TRBV5-6; 11 bases align to TRBD1. Germline loops: CDR1 SGHDT, CDR2 YYEEEE. V lost 1 base, J lost 4 bases, and 7 bases stayed unmatched. CDR3 length: 16 amino acids.